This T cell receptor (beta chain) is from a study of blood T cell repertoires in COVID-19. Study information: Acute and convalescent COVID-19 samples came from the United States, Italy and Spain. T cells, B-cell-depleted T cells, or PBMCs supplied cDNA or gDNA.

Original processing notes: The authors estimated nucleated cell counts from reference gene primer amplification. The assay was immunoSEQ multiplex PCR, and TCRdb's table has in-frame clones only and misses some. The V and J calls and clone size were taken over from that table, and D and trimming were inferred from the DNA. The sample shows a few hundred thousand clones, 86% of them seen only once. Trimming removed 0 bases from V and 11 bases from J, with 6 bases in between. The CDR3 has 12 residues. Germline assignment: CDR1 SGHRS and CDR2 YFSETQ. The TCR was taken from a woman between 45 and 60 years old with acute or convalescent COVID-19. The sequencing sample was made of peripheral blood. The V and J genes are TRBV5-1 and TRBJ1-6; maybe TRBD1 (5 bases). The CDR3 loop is CASSLDRPPLHF. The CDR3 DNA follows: TGCGCCAGCAGCTTGGACAGGCCACCCCTCCACTTT.